These 26 T cell receptor beta chains originate from one sample sequenced in a study of T cell responses to AZD1222 COVID-19 vaccine. The assay was immunoSEQ multiplex PCR, and TCRdb's table has in-frame clones only and misses some. The sample has approximately 100,000 clones, about 89% seen once. The source material was peripheral blood, sampled 28 days after the second dose of the MenACWY control vaccine. The receptors shown here come from an adult who received the MenACWY meningococcal vaccine as a control.

The chain combines TRBV11-3 with TRBJ1-1; the match to TRBD1 covers 8 bases. Per the germline V gene, CDR1 is SGHNT and CDR2 is YENEEA. The CDR3 consists of 16 residues. V shed 7 bases, J shed 1 base, and the junction held 11 bases outside the gene matches. The CDR3 spells CASTYRQGRGNTEAFF. The CDR3 DNA sequence: TGTGCCAGCACCTATCGACAGGGGAGGGGGAACACTGAAGCTTTCTTT. Drawing the rest from reference TRBV11-3 and TRBJ1-1, the complete variable domain is EAGVVQSPRYKIIEKKQPVAFWCNPISGHNTLYWYLQNLGQGPELLIRYENEEAVDDSQLPKDRFSAERLKGVDSTLKIQPAELGDSAVYLCASTYRQGRGNTEAFFGQGTRLTVV.

V is TRBV7-2 and J is TRBJ2-7; TRBD2 agrees at 7 bases. Germline V gene sequence: CDR1 SGHTA, CDR2 FQGNSA. Trimming removed 1 base from V and 3 bases from J; junction bases left unmatched: 3. The CDR3 is 14 amino acids. CDR3 residues: CASSLGASGYEQYF. CDR3 DNA sequence: TGTGCCAGCAGCTTAGGGGCTAGCGGCTACGAGCAGTACTTC.

This clone was counted once. The chain joins TRBV6-2 or TRBV6-3 to TRBJ2-3; D gene ambiguous. Trimming removed 0 bases at V and 4 bases at J, with 17 bases between. Germline CDR1 and CDR2: MNHEY and SVGEGT. There are 17 residues in the CDR3. The CDR3 DNA reads TGTGCCAGCAGTTACTCGGAACTCGCGGCTGGGGCAGATACGCAGTATTTT. Protein sequence: CASSYSELAAGADTQYF.

The rearrangement joins TRBV19 to TRBJ2-1; D may be TRBD2 (5 bases). The germline V and J ends were trimmed by 7 bases and 1 base, with 17 bases remaining between them. CDR1 and CDR2 from the germline V gene are LNHDA and SQIVND (reference sequence). The CDR3 has 16 residues. CDR3 sequence reads: CASTPPYGESYNEQFF. Written as DNA, the CDR3 is TGTGCCAGTACTCCACCTTATGGGGAGTCCTACAATGAGCAGTTCTTC.

The gene calls are TRBV28 and TRBJ1-4; 9 bases match TRBD1. The CDR3 sequence is 15 residues long. The ends lost 5 bases at V and 5 bases at J; junction bases unmatched: 6. CDR1 and CDR2 (germline): MDHEN, SYDVKM. The CDR3 spells CASSTPGQGNEKLFF. CDR3 coding DNA: TGTGCCAGCAGTACCCCGGGACAGGGAAATGAAAAACTGTTTTTT.

The V and J genes are TRBV19 and TRBJ1-5; TRBD1 might be the D (5 bases). Looked up from germline, CDR1 is LNHDA and CDR2 is SQIVND (reference sequence). This CDR3 has 13 amino acids. Trimming took off 7 bases at V and 5 bases at J, with 12 bases between the two ends. This CDR3 is CASTRAGYQPQHF. The CDR3, as DNA: TGTGCCAGTACTAGAGCAGGGTATCAGCCCCAGCATTTT.

V and J are TRBV23-1 and TRBJ2-3; 8 nucleotides match TRBD1. TRBV23-1 is annotated as an ORF whose role is uncertain. The CDR3 is 18 amino acids. The V and J ends lost 2 bases and 1 base, in that order; junction bases with no gene match: 11. The CDR3 DNA reads TGCGCCAGCAGTCAAACTCCGGGACAGGACAGGGGCACAGATACGCAGTATTTT. This encodes CASSQTPGQDRGTDTQYF.

This chain connects TRBV7-8 to TRBJ2-1, with 10 positions matching TRBD1. Germline V gene data show CDR1 as SGHVS and CDR2 as FQNEAQ. V was pared by 0 bases and J by 15 bases, with 8 bases of the junction left unmatched. The CDR3 has 14 residues. The CDR3 reads CASSLAGDRGRAFF. CDR3 sequence (DNA): TGTGCCAGCAGCTTAGCTGGCGACAGGGGGCGCGCGTTCTTC. Looking up the rest from reference TRBV7-8 and TRBJ2-1 gives the full variable domain: GAGVSQSPRYKVAKRGQDVALRCDPISGHVSLFWYQQALGQGPEFLTYFQNEAQLDKSGLPSDRFFAERPEGSVSTLKIQRTQQEDSAVYLCASSLAGDRGRAFFGPGTRLTVL.

The chain links TRBV7-3 to TRBJ2-7; D is unresolved. There are 14 residues in the CDR3. Germline values: CDR1 SGHTA, CDR2 FQGTGA. Between the trimmed V and J ends, which lost 0 bases and 6 bases, there was a span of 12 bases. This chain's CDR3 is CASSLTGGPSEQYF. The DNA of the CDR3 is TGTGCCAGCAGCTTAACGGGTGGACCCTCCGAGCAGTACTTC.

The genes are TRBV7-2 and TRBJ1-1; D possibly corresponds to TRBD1 (6 bases). The CDR3 spans 15 residues. The V end was cut by 5 bases, the J end by 1 base, with 14 bases between. Germline assignment: CDR1 SGHTA and CDR2 FQGNSA. The CDR3 DNA is TGTGCCAGCAGCGCGAAGACAGGAAAGAACACTGAAGCTTTCTTT. This translates into CASSAKTGKNTEAFF.

V is TRBV11-3 and J is TRBJ2-7; D may be TRBD1 (5 bases). Trimming took off 0 bases at V and 7 bases at J, with 16 bases between the two ends. The CDR3 has 15 amino acids. Germline V gene data show CDR1 as SGHNT and CDR2 as YENEEA. CDR3 loop: CASSLDRARAGEQYF. Here the CDR3 DNA reads TGTGCCAGCAGCTTAGATCGGGCCAGGGCTGGGGAGCAGTACTTC.

This chain joins TRBV24-1 and TRBJ1-4; no firm D call. This CDR3 comprises 13 residues. The germline V gene has CDR1 KGHDR and CDR2 SFDVKD. The V end was cut by 2 bases, the J end by 4 bases, with 4 bases between. The CDR3 loop reads CATSDSGNEKLFF. DNA for the CDR3: TGTGCCACCAGTGATTCGGGTAATGAAAAACTGTTTTTT.

The chain has TRBV5-1 and TRBJ2-7; possibly TRBD1 for D (6 bases). Germline CDR1 is SGHRS and CDR2 is YFSETQ. V was trimmed by 4 bases and J by 0 bases, leaving 14 bases between them. This CDR3 is 15 amino acids long. The CDR3, as DNA: TGCGCCAGCAGCGTAAACAGGGCGAACTCCTACGAGCAGTACTTC. Translated: CASSVNRANSYEQYF.

V usage is TRBV9 and J usage is TRBJ1-1; D is undetermined. The V end was cut by 4 bases, the J end by 1 base, with 11 bases between. The CDR3 sequence is 14 residues long. Germline lookup yields CDR1 SGDLS and CDR2 YYNGEE. DNA of the CDR3: TGTGCCAGCAGCCTCCGACCCGGGAACACTGAAGCTTTCTTT. Protein: CASSLRPGNTEAFF.

V usage is TRBV5-1 and J usage is TRBJ1-2; no firm D call. The CDR3 length is 13 residues. The ends were cut back, 4 bases at V and 4 bases at J, with 11 bases in the middle. The germline CDR1 and CDR2 sequences are SGHRS and YFSETQ. The CDR3 is CASSQDESYGYTF. CDR3 sequence (DNA): TGCGCCAGCAGCCAGGACGAAAGCTATGGCTACACCTTC.

This chain links TRBV7-9 with TRBJ1-1; no clear D gene. The V end lost 3 bases, the J end lost 5 bases, and 16 bases lay between the germline ends. The CDR3 runs 15 residues. Germline V gene lookup returns CDR1 SEHNR and CDR2 FQNEAQ (reference sequence). In DNA form, the CDR3 reads TGTGCCAGCAGCTTGGTCCGAGGCCTAGAAACTGAAGCTTTCTTT. It yields the protein CASSLVRGLETEAFF. The full variable domain, its missing parts supplied by reference TRBV7-9 and TRBJ1-1, is DTGVSQNPRHKITKRGQNVTFRCDPISEHNRLYWYRQTLGQGPEFLTYFQNEAQLEKSRLLSDRFSAERPKGSFSTLEIQRTEQGDSAMYLCASSLVRGLETEAFFGQGTRLTVV.

DNA of the CDR3: TGTGCCAGCAGTCGCTATAATTCACCCCTCCACTTT. Protein product: CASSRYNSPLHF. J is TRBJ1-6 and V is TRBV6-2 or TRBV6-3; no definite D call. Trimming took 5 bases from V and 3 from J, leaving 2 bases between them. Germline V gives CDR1 MNHEY, CDR2 SVGEGT. The CDR3 covers 12 residues.

This chain links TRBV4-1 with TRBJ1-2; maybe TRBD1 (5 bases). V shed 4 bases and J shed 5 bases, with 14 bases lying between them. Germline V gene data show CDR1 as MGHRA and CDR2 as YSYEKL. The CDR3 totals 14 residues. Written as DNA, the CDR3 is TGCGCCAGCAGCCCAGGACCCTCAGGGTATGGCTACACCTTC. Translation gives CASSPGPSGYGYTF.

The chain carries TRBV5-1 and TRBJ2-7; D is ambiguous. This CDR3 contains 15 residues. Per germline, CDR1 SGHRS and CDR2 YFSETQ. V lost 5 bases, J lost 0 bases, and 15 bases lay in between. CDR3 sequence: CASRQPGPSSYEQYF. Written as DNA, the CDR3 is TGCGCCAGCAGACAACCGGGCCCTAGCTCCTACGAGCAGTACTTC.

The V call is TRBV6-2 or TRBV6-3, the J call TRBJ2-2; 10 bases are a match to TRBD1. J gave up 5 bases and V 3 bases, and 9 bases lay outside the gene matches. Germline V lookup: CDR1 MNHEY, CDR2 SVGEGT. The CDR3 is 17 amino acids. CDR3 sequence: CASSYMTGGVRTGELFF. CDR3 DNA sequence: TGTGCCAGCAGTTATATGACAGGGGGCGTGAGAACCGGGGAGCTGTTTTTT.

The rearrangement uses TRBV28 and TRBJ2-3; 12 nucleotides line up with TRBD1. Losses at the gene ends were 8 bases for V and 4 bases for J; bases not matched to a gene: 4. The CDR3 has 14 amino acids. Per the germline V gene, CDR1 is MDHEN and CDR2 is SYDVKM. The CDR3 loop is CASYGTGGADTQYF. The CDR3 nucleotides are TGTGCCAGCTACGGGACAGGGGGCGCAGATACGCAGTATTTT.

The gene calls are TRBV29-1 and TRBJ1-1; D is undetermined. The V gene's germline CDR1 is SQVTM and CDR2 ANQGSEA. The CDR3 extends over 12 amino acids. With 1 base removed from V and 1 base from J, the gap between germline ends came to 4 bases. The CDR3 here is CSVEVQNTEAFF. In DNA form, the CDR3 reads TGCAGCGTTGAAGTACAGAACACTGAAGCTTTCTTT. Filled out from reference TRBV29-1 and TRBJ1-1, the complete variable domain reads SAVISQKPSRDICQRGTSLTIQCQVDSQVTMMFWYRQQPGQSLTLIATANQGSEATYESGFVIDKFPISRPNLTFSTLTVSNMSPEDSSIYLCSVEVQNTEAFFGQGTRLTVV.

The chain carries TRBV6-2 or TRBV6-3 and TRBJ1-5, with a possible D match to TRBD1 (6 bases). The germline CDR1 and CDR2 sequences are MNHEY and SVGEGT. The CDR3 runs to 16 residues. The ends were cut back, 4 bases at V and 0 bases at J, with 13 bases in the middle. The CDR3 reads CASSWTGTYSNQPQHF. CDR3 DNA sequence: TGTGCCAGCAGTTGGACCGGGACATATAGCAATCAGCCCCAGCATTTT.

V usage is TRBV7-9 and J usage is TRBJ2-3, with D perhaps TRBD2 (6 bases). The CDR3 extends over 12 amino acids. Germline-derived CDR1 and CDR2 are SEHNR and FQNEAQ (reference sequence). V was pared by 5 bases and J by 3 bases, with 6 bases between. CDR3 sequence reads: CASSRGTDTQYF. The CDR3 DNA reads as TGTGCCAGCAGCCGGGGGACAGATACGCAGTATTTT.

This clone has only one observation. This chain links TRBV5-5 with TRBJ1-2; the match to TRBD1 covers 9 bases. CDR1 is SGHKS and CDR2 is YYEKEE in the germline V gene (reference sequence). This CDR3 is built from 16 residues. The V segment lost 4 bases and the J segment 2 bases; nucleotides outside the gene matches: 9. DNA of the CDR3: TGTGCCAGCAGCATGGGACAGGGTAAGACCAACTATGGCTACACCTTC. It codes for CASSMGQGKTNYGYTF.

The CDR3 DNA is TGCGCCAGCAGCTTGCACGGAGCCTACGAGCAGTACTTC. Its translation is CASSLHGAYEQYF. The chain recombines TRBV5-1 with TRBJ2-7; no reliable D call. Germline CDR1 reads SGHRS; CDR2 reads YFSETQ. This CDR3 spans 13 amino acids. The ends were cut back, 1 base at V and 2 bases at J, with 7 bases in the middle. The whole variable domain, filled in from reference TRBV5-1 and TRBJ2-7, reads KAGVTQTPRYLIKTRGQQVTLSCSPISGHRSVSWYQQTPGQGLQFLFEYFSETQRNKGNFPGRFSGRQFSNSRSEMNVSTLELGDSALYLCASSLHGAYEQYFGPGTRLTVT.